The clone carrying this T cell receptor (beta chain) is medium-sized by share. What it recognizes is unknown. Whole blood was used without fractionation, so all unsorted peripheral T cells were included. As controls, about ten uninfected healthy donors gave samples, and several gave a couple of samples around 13 weeks apart. Alpha and beta constant-region primers primed reverse transcription of around 550 ng RNA. Alpha and beta chain libraries were made separately by chain-specific third strand synthesis with multiplexing indices. The library got P5 and P7 elements plus a second index, then an approximately 22-cycle PCR. A single record per CDR3 protein comes from TCRdb applying MiXCR to the 5' RACE reads. Here the sample spans roughly 16,000 distinct CDR3 sequences, 5.5% being singletons. The CDR3 has 15 residues. The V gene's germline CDR1 is MGHRA and CDR2 YSYEKL. V was shortened by 0 bases and J by 2 bases, with 11 bases between the two germline ends.

The data were taken from a study of HIV-infected patients and healthy controls. Study-wide results and limits: Size-matched repertoire data failed to replicate the apparent Gini index recovery after therapy in HIV-infected patients. Healthy controls shared more CDR3 sequences between individuals than HIV-infected patients did.

Sequencing was carried out using blood. The clonotype originates from an adult in good health. V is TRBV4-1 and J is TRBJ2-7, with D unresolved. The CDR3 nucleotides read TGCGCCAGCAGCCAAGAGGAAAGCAGAGCCTACGAGCAGTACTTC. Its protein product is CASSQEESRAYEQYF.